This T cell receptor beta chain was retrieved from a study of identical twins. General study findings and limits: Partial confounding of zero-insertion analyses by invariant MAIT and iNKT cells was possible. Beta out-of-frame twin sharing showed a weaker excess.

In this sample, this clonotype turned up many times. Antigen: not known. A universal primer site came from template switching; cDNA carried unique molecular identifiers. Each CDR3 protein is one row after TCRdb ran MiXCR on the 5' RACE reads. This table holds approximately 94,000 distinct CDR3 sequences, 5.9% found once. CDR1 and CDR2 (germline): MNHNY, SVGAGI (reference sequence). The CDR3 is made up of 11 amino acids. Between the trimmed V and J ends, which lost 6 bases and 8 bases, there was a span of 10 bases. The chain links TRBV6-6 to TRBJ1-2; D might be TRBD1 (6 bases). Sequencing was performed on memory T cells sorted from blood. This clonotype was sampled from a woman between 45 and 60 years old in good health. CDR3 protein: CASSATGGYTF. For the CDR3, the DNA is TGTGCCAGCAGCGCGACAGGCGGCTACACCTTC.